This TCR beta chain is from a study of T-cell memory formation after mild COVID-19. Turning to the study itself: Among the donors, TCR clusters were largely specific to each donor. General study results and limits: Whereas later expanders leaned CD4+, clones contracting day 15 to 85 showed a balanced CD4/CD8 makeup.

The ends lost 1 base at V and 2 bases at J; junction bases unmatched: 5. CDR1 and CDR2 from the germline V gene are SGHVS and FNYEAQ. The CDR3 loop spans 16 amino acids. In the case of this clonotype: Antigen unknown.

Using its own MiXCR run on the 5' RACE reads, TCRdb lists one record per CDR3 protein. Here the sample spans 85,000 to 120,000 distinct CDR3 sequences, around 11% being singletons. J is TRBJ2-1 and V is TRBV7-6; TRBD2 aligns across 7 bases. The clonotype originates from an adult woman who had mild COVID-19 (a few samples of this study predate the infection). Cell type and time point are not known. The sample taken for sequencing was PBMCs or a T cell subset sorted from them (not recorded which). CDR3 sequence reads: CASSLVSGDAYNEQFF. CDR3 coding DNA: TGTGCCAGCAGCTTAGTAAGCGGGGACGCCTACAATGAGCAGTTCTTC.